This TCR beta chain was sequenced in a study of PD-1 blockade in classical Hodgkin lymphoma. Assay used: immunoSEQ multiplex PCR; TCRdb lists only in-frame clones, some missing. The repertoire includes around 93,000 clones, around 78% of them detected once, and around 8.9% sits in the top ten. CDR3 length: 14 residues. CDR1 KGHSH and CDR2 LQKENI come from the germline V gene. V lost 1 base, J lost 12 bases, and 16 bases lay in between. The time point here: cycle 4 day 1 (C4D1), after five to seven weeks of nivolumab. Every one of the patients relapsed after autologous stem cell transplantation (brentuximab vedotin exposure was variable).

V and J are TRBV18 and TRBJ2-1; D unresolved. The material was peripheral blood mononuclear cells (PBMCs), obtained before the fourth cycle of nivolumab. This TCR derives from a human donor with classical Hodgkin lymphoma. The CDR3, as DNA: TGTGCCAGCTCACCACTTACCACCGTGCGGAGGCAGTTCTTC. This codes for CASSPLTTVRRQFF.